This passage covers 22 T cell receptor beta chains from one sample sequenced in a study of T cell responses to AZD1222 COVID-19 vaccine. Profiled with immunoSEQ multiplex PCR; TCRdb holds only in-frame clones, not every one. The data contain about 210,000 clones, roughly 92% of them seen just once; the ten biggest clones take up approximately 1.3%. The sample in question was peripheral blood, obtained on day 0 of AZD1222 vaccination. These receptors were taken from an adult in good health.

CDR3 sequence: CASSQAPTPYDGYTF. In DNA form, the CDR3 reads TGTGCCAGCAGCCAGGCTCCGACCCCGTACGATGGCTACACCTTC. This sequence joins TRBV4-2 and TRBJ1-2; D is unresolved. The CDR3 runs 15 residues. The germline V gene encodes CDR1 LGHNA and CDR2 YNFKEQ. V lost 3 bases and J lost 6, with 17 bases in between.

This rearrangement joins TRBV5-5 to TRBJ1-2, with 7 bases identical to TRBD1. Germline CDR1 is SGHKS and CDR2 is YYEKEE (reference sequence). The CDR3 runs 14 residues. J was trimmed by 7 bases and V by 4 bases; bases with no gene match: 10. The CDR3 nucleotides are TGTGCCAGCAGCACCATACAGGGGAGGGGTGGCTACACCTTC. Translating gives CASSTIQGRGGYTF.

A single count supports this clone. The V and J genes are TRBV6-5 and TRBJ2-5; D perhaps matches TRBD1 (6 bases). V was cut by 6 bases and J by 3 bases, with 8 bases left in between. The CDR3 spans 12 residues. CDR1 is MNHEY, CDR2 SVGAGI, per germline. This chain's CDR3 is CASSPGEETQYF. For the CDR3, the DNA is TGTGCCAGCAGCCCAGGGGAAGAGACCCAGTACTTC.

The chain recombines TRBV9 with TRBJ1-2; D possibly corresponds to TRBD1 (5 bases). Looked up from germline, CDR1 is SGDLS and CDR2 is YYNGEE. V was trimmed by 3 bases and J by 7 bases, leaving 7 bases between them. This CDR3 is built from 11 residues. The DNA of the CDR3 is TGTGCCAGCAGCGCAGGGTTTGGCTACACCTTC. Protein: CASSAGFGYTF. Combining the CDR3 with reference TRBV9 and TRBJ1-2 gives the whole variable domain DSGVTQTPKHLITATGQRVTLRCSPRSGDLSVYWYQQSLDQGLQFLIQYYNGEERAKGNILERFSAQQFPDLHSELNLSSLELGDSALYFCASSAGFGYTFGSGTRLTVV.

The chain joins TRBV6-5 to TRBJ1-1; TRBD1 might be the D (5 bases). Germline CDR1 is MNHEY and CDR2 is SVGAGI. CDR3 size: 16 residues. Trimming took 0 bases from V and 4 from J, leaving 15 bases between them. The CDR3 reads CASSYSYEGPGTEAFF. CDR3 DNA: TGTGCCAGCAGTTACTCGTATGAGGGGCCGGGCACTGAAGCTTTCTTT.

This clone has just a few counts. The rearrangement uses TRBV12-1 and TRBJ1-5. TRBV12-1 is a known pseudogene. The CDR3 loop spans 16 amino acids. DNA for the CDR3: TGTGCCAGCAGCTTTAAGGGCGGGGTACTCTATCAGCCCCAGCATTTT. Amino acids: CASSFKGGVLYQPQHF.

The J gene is TRBJ1-2, the V gene TRBV27; TRBD1 agrees at 7 bases. CDR1 is MNHEY and CDR2 is SMNVEV in the germline V gene (reference sequence). V lost 0 bases to trimming and J lost 5 bases; unmatched junction nucleotides: 6. The CDR3 loop spans 15 amino acids. The CDR3 DNA reads TGTGCCAGCAGTTTATCGGGACAGATAAGTTATGGCTACACCTTC. Translated: CASSLSGQISYGYTF.

This sequence joins TRBV7-9 and TRBJ1-3, with D unclear. Per the germline V gene, CDR1 is SEHNR and CDR2 is FQNEAQ (reference sequence). CDR3 size: 13 residues. The ends were cut back, 1 base at V and 5 bases at J, with 6 bases in the middle. For the CDR3, the DNA is TGTGCCAGCAGCTTAGACGGCCGAAACACCATATATTTT. Translated, it gives CASSLDGRNTIYF. Full variable domain (missing parts from reference TRBV7-9 and TRBJ1-3): DTGVSQNPRHKITKRGQNVTFRCDPISEHNRLYWYRQTLGQGPEFLTYFQNEAQLEKSRLLSDRFSAERPKGSFSTLEIQRTEQGDSAMYLCASSLDGRNTIYFGEGSWLTVV.

This chain joins TRBV6-5 and TRBJ2-7; 12 bases are shared with TRBD2. The CDR3 extends over 15 amino acids. The V and J ends lost 4 bases and 2 bases, in that order; junction bases with no gene match: 3. Germline CDR1 is MNHEY and CDR2 is SVGAGI. Written as DNA, the CDR3 is TGTGCCAGCAGTTCGACTAGCGGGGGAACCTACGAGCAGTACTTC. Its translation is CASSSTSGGTYEQYF.

The V call is TRBV25-1, the J call TRBJ1-4, with TRBD1 as a possible D gene (6 bases). Trimming removed 4 bases at V and 5 bases at J, with 14 bases between. Germline-derived CDR1 and CDR2 are MGHDK and SYGVNS. This CDR3 is built from 15 residues. This CDR3 is CASSADRRGNEKLFF. The CDR3 nucleotides read TGTGCCAGCAGTGCCGACAGAAGGGGGAATGAAAAACTGTTTTTT.

The V call is TRBV28, the J call TRBJ1-3; D is undetermined. Germline CDR1 MDHEN, CDR2 SYDVKM. V was shortened by 5 bases and J by 4 bases, with 12 bases between the two germline ends. The CDR3 consists of 14 residues. The CDR3 sequence: CASSRPSTGNTIYF. CDR3 nucleotide sequence: TGTGCCAGCAGTCGACCCTCTACGGGAAACACCATATATTTT.

The CDR3 DNA reads as TGTGCCAGCAGCCAAGAGGACAGGGGTAATGGCTACACCTTC. It codes for CASSQEDRGNGYTF. The rearrangement links TRBV3-1 (or the pseudogene TRBV3-2) to TRBJ1-2, with 9 bases lining up with TRBD1. The CDR3 runs 14 residues. Trimming at V came to 0 bases and at J to 6 bases, leaving 2 bases not matched to a gene. Per the germline V gene, CDR1 is LGHDT and CDR2 is YNNKEL (reference sequence).

This sequence joins TRBV11-2 and TRBJ2-5, with TRBD2 matching 15 bases. With V trimmed by 1 base and J by 0 bases, 3 bases remained unmatched. The CDR3 runs to 18 residues. CDR1 and CDR2 from the germline V gene are SGHAT and FQNNGV. The CDR3 bases are TGTGCCAGCAGCTTAGGGACTAGCGGGGGGGTATACCAAGAGACCCAGTACTTC. As protein: CASSLGTSGGVYQETQYF.

In this sample, this clone turned up a few times. The V call is TRBV6-4, the J call TRBJ1-1; TRBD1 is a possible D gene (5 bases). The CDR3 length is 13 residues. Trimming removed 3 bases at V and 8 bases at J, with 13 bases between. Germline assignment: CDR1 MRHNA and CDR2 SNTAGT. CDR3 sequence: CASSEESTAEAFF. CDR3 sequence (DNA): TGTGCCAGCAGTGAAGAGTCGACAGCCGAAGCTTTCTTT.

The chain couples TRBV7-9 to TRBJ1-2; 7 nucleotides match TRBD1. Germline assignment: CDR1 SEHNR and CDR2 FQNEAQ (reference sequence). The CDR3 spans 16 residues. The V and J ends lost 1 base and 4 bases, in that order; junction bases with no gene match: 9. The CDR3 is CASSLVRARGSYGYTF. The CDR3, as DNA: TGTGCCAGCAGCTTAGTACGGGCCAGGGGGAGCTATGGCTACACCTTC.

The genes are TRBV11-3 and TRBJ1-2, with 9 bases that match TRBD1. Germline V gene sequence: CDR1 SGHNT, CDR2 YENEEA. The CDR3 loop spans 14 amino acids. V was pared by 2 bases and J by 3 bases, with 1 base of the junction left unmatched. CDR3 sequence (DNA): TGTGCCAGCAGCTTACGGACAGGGGACTATGGCTACACCTTC. The encoded protein is CASSLRTGDYGYTF.

The gene calls are TRBV19 and TRBJ1-5; D perhaps matches TRBD1 (5 bases). CDR3 size: 14 residues. Trimming took off 3 bases at V and 2 bases at J, with 8 bases between the two ends. The germline CDR1 and CDR2 sequences are LNHDA and SQIVND (reference sequence). CDR3 sequence reads: CASSMVGGNQPQHF. The CDR3 DNA sequence: TGTGCCAGTAGTATGGTAGGGGGCAATCAGCCCCAGCATTTT.

This clone is a singleton in its sample. The V gene is TRBV5-4, the J gene TRBJ1-3; no definite D call. Trimming removed 1 base from V and 2 bases from J, with 7 bases in between. This CDR3 contains 14 residues. Germline V lookup: CDR1 SGHNT, CDR2 YYREEE (reference sequence). The CDR3 DNA reads as TGTGCCAGCAGCTTGTTTGGGACTGGAAACACCATATATTTT. This translates into CASSLFGTGNTIYF.

The gene calls are TRBV3-1 (or the pseudogene TRBV3-2) and TRBJ2-7; D may be TRBD2 (5 bases). Trimming removed 0 bases from V and 4 bases from J, with 13 bases in between. This CDR3 has 15 residues. Germline loops: CDR1 LGHDT, CDR2 YNNKEL (reference sequence). DNA for the CDR3: TGTGCCAGCAGCCAAGATACTTTGGGGAGTTACGAGCAGTACTTC. Translation gives CASSQDTLGSYEQYF.

V and J are TRBV6-1 and TRBJ1-5, with 7 bases aligning to TRBD1. V was pared by 1 base and J by 2 bases, with 8 bases of the junction left unmatched. Germline V CDR1 and CDR2: MNHNS, SASEGT. This CDR3 comprises 17 residues. For the CDR3, the DNA is TGTGCCAGCAGTGAAGTCGGAGGGGGCGCAGGCAATCAGCCCCAGCATTTT. Translating it yields CASSEVGGGAGNQPQHF.

The chain recombines TRBV6-1 with TRBJ1-5; D is unresolved. Per germline, CDR1 MNHNS and CDR2 SASEGT. V lost 1 base and J lost 0, with 7 bases in between. This CDR3 is built from 15 residues. This CDR3 is CASSEEPYSNQPQHF. The CDR3 DNA sequence: TGTGCCAGCAGTGAAGAGCCGTATAGCAATCAGCCCCAGCATTTT.

The J gene is TRBJ2-5, the V gene TRBV5-6; D gene ambiguous. Trimming removed 3 bases at V and 2 bases at J, with 8 bases between. Germline V lookup: CDR1 SGHDT, CDR2 YYEEEE. The CDR3 is 13 residues long. The CDR3 coding sequence is TGTGCCAGCAGCTCTCATGATCAAGAGACCCAGTACTTC. Amino acids: CASSSHDQETQYF.